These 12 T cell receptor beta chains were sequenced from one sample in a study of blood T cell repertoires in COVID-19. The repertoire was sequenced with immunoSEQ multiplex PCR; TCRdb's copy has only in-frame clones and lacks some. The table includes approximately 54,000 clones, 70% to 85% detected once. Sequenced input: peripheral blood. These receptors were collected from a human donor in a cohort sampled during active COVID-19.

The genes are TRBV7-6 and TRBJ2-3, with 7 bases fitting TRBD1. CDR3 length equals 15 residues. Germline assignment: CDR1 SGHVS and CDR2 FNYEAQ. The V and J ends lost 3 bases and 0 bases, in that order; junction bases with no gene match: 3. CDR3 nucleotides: TGTGCCAGCAGCTTTAAGGGACAGAGCACAGATACGCAGTATTTT. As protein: CASSFKGQSTDTQYF.

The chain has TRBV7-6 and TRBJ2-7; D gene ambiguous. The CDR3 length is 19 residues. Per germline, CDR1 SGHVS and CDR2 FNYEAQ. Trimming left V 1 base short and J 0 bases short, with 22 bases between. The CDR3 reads CASSLVRNALGGLSYEQYF. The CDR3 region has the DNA TGTGCCAGCAGCTTAGTTCGAAACGCCCTTGGCGGCCTCTCCTACGAGCAGTACTTC.

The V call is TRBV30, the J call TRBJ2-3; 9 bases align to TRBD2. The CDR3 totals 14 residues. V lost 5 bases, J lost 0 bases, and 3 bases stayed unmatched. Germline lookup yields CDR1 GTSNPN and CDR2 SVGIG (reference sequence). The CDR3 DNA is TGTGCCTGGGGGACTAGCCCTAGCACAGATACGCAGTATTTT. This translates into CAWGTSPSTDTQYF. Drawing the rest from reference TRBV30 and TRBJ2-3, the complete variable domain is SQTIHQWPATLVQPVGSPLSLECTVEGTSNPNLYWYRQAAGRGLQLLFYSVGIGQISSEVPQNLSASRPQDRQFILSSKKLLLSDSGFYLCAWGTSPSTDTQYFGPGTRLTVL.

CDR3 sequence: CASSPAESTEAFF. The CDR3 coding sequence is TGTGCCAGCTCACCAGCGGAAAGCACTGAAGCTTTCTTT. The chain joins TRBV18 to TRBJ1-1; D is uncertain. V was clipped by 2 bases and J by 4 bases, with 8 bases between them. The CDR3 totals 13 residues. Germline lookup yields CDR1 KGHSH and CDR2 LQKENI.

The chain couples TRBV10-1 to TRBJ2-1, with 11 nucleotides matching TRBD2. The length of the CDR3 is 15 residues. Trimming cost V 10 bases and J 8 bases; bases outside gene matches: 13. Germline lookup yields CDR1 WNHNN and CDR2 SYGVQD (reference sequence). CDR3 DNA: TGCGCCATCCTCCGGCCACTAGCGGGAGAAGATGAGCAGTTCTTC. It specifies CAILRPLAGEDEQFF.

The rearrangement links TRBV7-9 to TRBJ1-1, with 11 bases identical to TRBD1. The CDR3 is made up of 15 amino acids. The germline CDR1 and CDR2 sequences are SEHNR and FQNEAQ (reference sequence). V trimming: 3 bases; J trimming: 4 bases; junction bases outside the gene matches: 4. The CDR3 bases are TGTGCCAGCAGCTTGGACAGGGGGCTGGGCACTGAAGCTTTCTTT. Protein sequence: CASSLDRGLGTEAFF.

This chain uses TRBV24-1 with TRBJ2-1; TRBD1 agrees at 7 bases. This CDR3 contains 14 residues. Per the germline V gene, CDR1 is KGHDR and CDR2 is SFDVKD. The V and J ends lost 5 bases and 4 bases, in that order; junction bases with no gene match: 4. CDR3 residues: CATSAGTAYNEQFF. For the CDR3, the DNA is TGTGCCACCAGTGCCGGGACAGCTTACAATGAGCAGTTCTTC.

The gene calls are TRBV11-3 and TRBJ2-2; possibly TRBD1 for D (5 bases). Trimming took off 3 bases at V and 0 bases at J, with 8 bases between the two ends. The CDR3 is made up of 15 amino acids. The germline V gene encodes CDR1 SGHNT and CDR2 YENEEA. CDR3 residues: CASSFWTPNTGELFF. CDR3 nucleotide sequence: TGTGCCAGCAGCTTTTGGACACCGAACACCGGGGAGCTGTTTTTT. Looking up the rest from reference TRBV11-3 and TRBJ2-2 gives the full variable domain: EAGVVQSPRYKIIEKKQPVAFWCNPISGHNTLYWYLQNLGQGPELLIRYENEEAVDDSQLPKDRFSAERLKGVDSTLKIQPAELGDSAVYLCASSFWTPNTGELFFGEGSRLTVL.

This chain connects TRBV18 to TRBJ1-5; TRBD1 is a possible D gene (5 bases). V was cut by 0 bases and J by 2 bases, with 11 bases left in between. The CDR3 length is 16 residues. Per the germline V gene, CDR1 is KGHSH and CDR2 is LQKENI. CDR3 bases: TGTGCCAGCTCACCACCGGAGGGCAGGGGCAATCAGCCCCAGCATTTT. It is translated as CASSPPEGRGNQPQHF.

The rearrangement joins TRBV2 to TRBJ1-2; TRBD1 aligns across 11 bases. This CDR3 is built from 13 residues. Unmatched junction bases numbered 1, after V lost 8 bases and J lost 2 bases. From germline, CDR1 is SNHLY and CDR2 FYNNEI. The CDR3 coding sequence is TGTGCCAGCTGGGACAGGGGGAACTATGGCTACACCTTC. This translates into CASWDRGNYGYTF.

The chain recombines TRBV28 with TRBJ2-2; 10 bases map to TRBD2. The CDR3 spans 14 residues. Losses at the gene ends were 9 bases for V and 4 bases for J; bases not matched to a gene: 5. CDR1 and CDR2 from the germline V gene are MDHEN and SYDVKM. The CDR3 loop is CASWTSGSTGELFF. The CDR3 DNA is TGTGCCAGTTGGACTAGCGGAAGCACCGGGGAGCTGTTTTTT.

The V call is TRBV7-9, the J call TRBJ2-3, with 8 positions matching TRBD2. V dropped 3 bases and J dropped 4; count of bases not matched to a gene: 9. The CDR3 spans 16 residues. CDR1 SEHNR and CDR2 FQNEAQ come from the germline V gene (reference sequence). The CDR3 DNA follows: TGTGCCAGCAGCTTTTACGGGAGGGGAGGCGCAGATACGCAGTATTTT. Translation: CASSFYGRGGADTQYF.